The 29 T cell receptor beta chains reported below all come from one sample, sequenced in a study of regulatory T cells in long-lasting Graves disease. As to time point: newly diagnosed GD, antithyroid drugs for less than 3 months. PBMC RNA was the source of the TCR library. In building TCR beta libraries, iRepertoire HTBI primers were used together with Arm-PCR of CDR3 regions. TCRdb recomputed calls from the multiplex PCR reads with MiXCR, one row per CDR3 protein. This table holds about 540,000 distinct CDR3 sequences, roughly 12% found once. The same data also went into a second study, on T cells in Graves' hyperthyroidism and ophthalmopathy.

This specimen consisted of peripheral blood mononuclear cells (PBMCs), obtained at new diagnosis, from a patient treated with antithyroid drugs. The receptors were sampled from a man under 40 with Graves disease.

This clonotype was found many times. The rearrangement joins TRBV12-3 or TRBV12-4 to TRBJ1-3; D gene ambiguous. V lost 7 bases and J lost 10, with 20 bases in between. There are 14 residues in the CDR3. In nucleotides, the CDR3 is TGTGCCAGCACCCTCCCAGGCACCTTCCAGACCATATATTTT. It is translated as CASTLPGTFQTIYF.

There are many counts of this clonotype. This CDR3 is CASTVPDTNTEAFF. Written as DNA, the CDR3 is TGTGCCTCGACAGTCCCAGATACTAACACTGAAGCTTTCTTT. The chain recombines TRBV11-2 with TRBJ1-1, with D perhaps matching TRBD1 (5 bases). Germline assignment: CDR1 SGHAT and CDR2 FQNNGV. The CDR3 runs 14 residues. The V and J ends lost 11 bases and 2 bases respectively, with 18 bases between them. Combining the CDR3 with reference TRBV11-2 and TRBJ1-1 gives the whole variable domain EAGVAQSPRYKIIEKRQSVAFWCNPISGHATLYWYQQILGQGPKLLIQFQNNGVVDDSQLPKDRFSAERLKGVDSTLKIQPAKLEDSAVYLCASTVPDTNTEAFFGQGTRLTVV.

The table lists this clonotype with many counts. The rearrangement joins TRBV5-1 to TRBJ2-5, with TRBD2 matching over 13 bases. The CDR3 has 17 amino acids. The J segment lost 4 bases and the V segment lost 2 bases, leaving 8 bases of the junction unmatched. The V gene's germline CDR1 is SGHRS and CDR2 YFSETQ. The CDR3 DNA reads TGCGCCAGCAGCTTCGGACTAAGGACTAGCGGGAGAGAGACCCAGTACTTC. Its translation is CASSFGLRTSGRETQYF. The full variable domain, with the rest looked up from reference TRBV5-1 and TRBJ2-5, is KAGVTQTPRYLIKTRGQQVTLSCSPISGHRSVSWYQQTPGQGLQFLFEYFSETQRNKGNFPGRFSGRQFSNSRSEMNVSTLELGDSALYLCASSFGLRTSGRETQYFGPGTRLLVL.

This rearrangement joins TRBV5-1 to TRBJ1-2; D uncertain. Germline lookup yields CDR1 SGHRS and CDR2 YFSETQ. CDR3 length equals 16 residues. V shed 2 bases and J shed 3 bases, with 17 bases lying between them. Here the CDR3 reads CASSLPMSPGDYGYTF. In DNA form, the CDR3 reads TGCGCCAGCAGCTTACCGATGTCCCCCGGGGACTATGGCTACACCTTC.

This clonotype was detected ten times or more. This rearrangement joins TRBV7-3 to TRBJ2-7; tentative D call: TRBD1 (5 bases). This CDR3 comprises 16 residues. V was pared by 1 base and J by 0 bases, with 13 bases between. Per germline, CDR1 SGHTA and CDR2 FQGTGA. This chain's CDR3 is CASSLMSRRASYEQYF. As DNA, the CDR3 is TGTGCCAGCAGCTTAATGAGTCGCAGGGCCTCCTACGAGCAGTACTTC.

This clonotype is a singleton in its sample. CDR3 nucleotide sequence: TGTGCCAGTAGTATCGCCTTTAACTACGAGCAGTACTTC. Translated, it gives CASSIAFNYEQYF. The rearrangement links TRBV19 to TRBJ2-7; D gene uncertain. Per germline, CDR1 LNHDA and CDR2 SQIVND (reference sequence). Trimming removed 3 bases from V and 3 bases from J, with 9 bases in between. The CDR3 is made up of 13 amino acids. Full variable domain (missing parts from reference TRBV19 and TRBJ2-7): DGGITQSPKYLFRKEGQNVTLSCEQNLNHDAMYWYRQDPGQGLRLIYYSQIVNDFQKGDIAEGYSVSREKKESFPLTVTSAQKNPTAFYLCASSIAFNYEQYFGPGTRLTVT.

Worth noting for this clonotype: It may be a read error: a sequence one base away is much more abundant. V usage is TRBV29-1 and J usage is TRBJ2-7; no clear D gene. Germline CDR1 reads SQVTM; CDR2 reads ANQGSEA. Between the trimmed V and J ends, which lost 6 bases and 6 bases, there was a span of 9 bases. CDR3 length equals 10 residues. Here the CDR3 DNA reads TGCAGCGTCCGTGGATCCGAGCAGTACTTC. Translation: CSVRGSEQYF.

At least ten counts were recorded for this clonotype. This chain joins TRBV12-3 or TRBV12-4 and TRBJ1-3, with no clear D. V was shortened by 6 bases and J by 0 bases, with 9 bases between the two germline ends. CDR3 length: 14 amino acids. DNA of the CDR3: TGTGCCAGCAGCCAATCCGACTCTGGAAACACCATATATTTT. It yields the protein CASSQSDSGNTIYF.

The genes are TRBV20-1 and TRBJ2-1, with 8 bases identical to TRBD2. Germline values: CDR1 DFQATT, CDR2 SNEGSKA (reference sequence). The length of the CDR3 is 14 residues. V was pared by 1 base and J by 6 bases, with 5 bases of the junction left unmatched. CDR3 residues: CSARAGRGINEQFF. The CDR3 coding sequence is TGCAGTGCTAGAGCCGGGAGGGGTATCAATGAGCAGTTCTTC.

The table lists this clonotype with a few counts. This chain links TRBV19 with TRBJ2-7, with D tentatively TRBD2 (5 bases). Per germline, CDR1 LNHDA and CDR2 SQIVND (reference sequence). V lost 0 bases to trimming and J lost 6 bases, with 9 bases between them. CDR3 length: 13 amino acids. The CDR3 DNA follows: TGTGCCAGTAGTATAGATCAAGGGAGCGAGCAGTACTTC. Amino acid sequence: CASSIDQGSEQYF.

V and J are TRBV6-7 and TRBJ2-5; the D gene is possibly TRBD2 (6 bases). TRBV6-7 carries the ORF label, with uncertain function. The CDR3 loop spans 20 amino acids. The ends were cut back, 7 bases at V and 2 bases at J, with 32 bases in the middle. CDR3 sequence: CASNSYIGGSFILPQETQYF. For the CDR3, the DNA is TGTGCCAGCAACAGTTACATCGGGGGTTCGTTCATATTACCACAAGAGACCCAGTACTTC.

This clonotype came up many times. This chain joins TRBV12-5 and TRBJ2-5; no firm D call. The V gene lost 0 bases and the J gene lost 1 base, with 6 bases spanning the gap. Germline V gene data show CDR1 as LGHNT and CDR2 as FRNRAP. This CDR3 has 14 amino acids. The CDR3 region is CASGLVPSQETQYF. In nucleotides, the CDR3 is TGTGCTAGTGGTTTGGTACCCAGCCAAGAGACCCAGTACTTC.

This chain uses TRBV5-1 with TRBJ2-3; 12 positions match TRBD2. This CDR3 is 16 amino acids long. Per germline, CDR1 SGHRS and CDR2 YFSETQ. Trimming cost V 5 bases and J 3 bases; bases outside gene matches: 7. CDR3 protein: CASRQTGTSGTDTQYF. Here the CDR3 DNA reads TGCGCCAGCAGACAAACCGGGACTAGCGGGACAGATACGCAGTATTTT.

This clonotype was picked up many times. CDR3 in amino acids: CASGTGRGYTF. CDR3 nucleotide sequence: TGTGCCAGCGGAACAGGGAGAGGCTACACCTTC. The rearrangement links TRBV6-1 to TRBJ1-2; TRBD1 might be the D (6 bases). V lost 8 bases and J lost 8, with 12 bases in between. CDR3 length: 11 residues. CDR1 is MNHNS and CDR2 is SASEGT in the germline V gene.

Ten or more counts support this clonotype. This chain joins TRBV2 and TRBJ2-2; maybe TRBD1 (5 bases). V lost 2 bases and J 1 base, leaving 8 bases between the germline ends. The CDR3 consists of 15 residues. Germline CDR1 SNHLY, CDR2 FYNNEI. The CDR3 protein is CASSEKGENTGELFF. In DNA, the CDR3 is TGTGCCAGCAGTGAAAAAGGGGAGAACACCGGGGAGCTGTTTTTT. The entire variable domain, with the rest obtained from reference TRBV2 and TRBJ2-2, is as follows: EPEVTQTPSHQVTQMGQEVILRCVPISNHLYFYWYRQILGQKVEFLVSFYNNEISEKSEIFDDQFSVERPDGSNFTLKIRSTKLEDSAMYFCASSEKGENTGELFFGEGSRLTVL.

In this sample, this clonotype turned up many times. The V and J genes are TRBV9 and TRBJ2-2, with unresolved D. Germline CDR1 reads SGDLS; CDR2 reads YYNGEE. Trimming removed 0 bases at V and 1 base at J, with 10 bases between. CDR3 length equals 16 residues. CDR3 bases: TGTGCCAGCAGCGTAGAGCCAGGCCGGAACACCGGGGAGCTGTTTTTT. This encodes CASSVEPGRNTGELFF.

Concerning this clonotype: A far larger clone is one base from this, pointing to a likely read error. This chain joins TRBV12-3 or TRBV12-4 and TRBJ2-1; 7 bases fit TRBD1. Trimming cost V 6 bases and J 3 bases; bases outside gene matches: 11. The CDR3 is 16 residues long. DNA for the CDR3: TGTGCCAGCAGCCCTGGGATAGGGGGCTTCTACAATGAGCAGTTCTTC. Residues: CASSPGIGGFYNEQFF.

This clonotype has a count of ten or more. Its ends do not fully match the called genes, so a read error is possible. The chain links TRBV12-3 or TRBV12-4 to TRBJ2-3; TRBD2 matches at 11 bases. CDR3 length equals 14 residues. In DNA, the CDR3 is TGTGCCAGCAGATTAGCGGGAGGGGCAGATACGCAGTATTTT. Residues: CASRLAGGADTQYF.

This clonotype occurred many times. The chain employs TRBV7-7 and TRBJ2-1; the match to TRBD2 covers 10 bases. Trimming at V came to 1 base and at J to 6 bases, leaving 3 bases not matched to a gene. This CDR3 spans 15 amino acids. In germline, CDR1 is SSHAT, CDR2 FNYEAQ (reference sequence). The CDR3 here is CASSLVTSGVNEQFF. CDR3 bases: TGTGCCAGCAGCTTAGTAACTAGCGGGGTCAATGAGCAGTTCTTC.

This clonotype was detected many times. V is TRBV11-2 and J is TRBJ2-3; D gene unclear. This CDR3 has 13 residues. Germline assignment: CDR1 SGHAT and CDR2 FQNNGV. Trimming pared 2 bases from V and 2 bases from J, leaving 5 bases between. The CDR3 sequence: CASSLLHTDTQYF. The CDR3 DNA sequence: TGTGCCAGCAGCTTACTTCACACAGATACGCAGTATTTT. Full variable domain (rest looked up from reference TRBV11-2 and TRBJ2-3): EAGVAQSPRYKIIEKRQSVAFWCNPISGHATLYWYQQILGQGPKLLIQFQNNGVVDDSQLPKDRFSAERLKGVDSTLKIQPAKLEDSAVYLCASSLLHTDTQYFGPGTRLTVL.

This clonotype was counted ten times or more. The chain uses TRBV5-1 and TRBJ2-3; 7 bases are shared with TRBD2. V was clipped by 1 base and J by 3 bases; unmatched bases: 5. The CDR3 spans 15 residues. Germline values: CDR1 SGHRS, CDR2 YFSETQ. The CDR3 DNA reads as TGCGCCAGCAGCTTGACGGGAGGCCGGACAGATACGCAGTATTTT. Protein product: CASSLTGGRTDTQYF.

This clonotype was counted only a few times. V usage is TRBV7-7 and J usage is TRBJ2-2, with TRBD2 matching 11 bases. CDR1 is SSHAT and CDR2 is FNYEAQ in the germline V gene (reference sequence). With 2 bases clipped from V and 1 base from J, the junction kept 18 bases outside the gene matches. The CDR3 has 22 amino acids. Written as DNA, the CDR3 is TGTGCCAGCAGCTTAATTCCCCAGGCTTTCGGGACTAGCGGAGGGAACACCGGGGAGCTGTTTTTT. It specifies CASSLIPQAFGTSGGNTGELFF. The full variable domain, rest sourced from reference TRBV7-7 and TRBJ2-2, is GAGVSQSPRYKVTKRGQDVTLRCDPISSHATLYWYQQALGQGPEFLTYFNYEAQPDKSGLPSDRFSAERPEGSISTLTIQRTEQRDSAMYRCASSLIPQAFGTSGGNTGELFFGEGSRLTVL.

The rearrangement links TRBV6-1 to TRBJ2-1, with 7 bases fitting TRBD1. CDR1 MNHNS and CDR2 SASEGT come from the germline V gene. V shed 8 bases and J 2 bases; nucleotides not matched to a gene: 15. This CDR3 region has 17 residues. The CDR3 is CASLKEDRCSTYNEQFF. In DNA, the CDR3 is TGTGCCAGCTTAAAAGAGGACAGGTGTAGTACCTACAATGAGCAGTTCTTC.

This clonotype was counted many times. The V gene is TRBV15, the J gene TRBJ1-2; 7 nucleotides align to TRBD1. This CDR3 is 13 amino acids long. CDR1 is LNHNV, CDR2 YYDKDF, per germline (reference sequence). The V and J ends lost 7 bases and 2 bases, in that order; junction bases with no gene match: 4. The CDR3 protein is CATNDRENYGYTF. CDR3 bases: TGTGCCACCAACGACAGGGAGAACTATGGCTACACCTTC.

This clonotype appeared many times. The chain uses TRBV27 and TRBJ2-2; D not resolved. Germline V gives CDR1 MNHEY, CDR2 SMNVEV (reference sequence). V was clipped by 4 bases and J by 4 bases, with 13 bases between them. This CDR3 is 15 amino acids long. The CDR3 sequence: CASSSVSPGTGELFF. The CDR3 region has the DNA TGTGCCAGCAGTTCGGTTTCTCCAGGCACCGGGGAGCTGTTTTTT.

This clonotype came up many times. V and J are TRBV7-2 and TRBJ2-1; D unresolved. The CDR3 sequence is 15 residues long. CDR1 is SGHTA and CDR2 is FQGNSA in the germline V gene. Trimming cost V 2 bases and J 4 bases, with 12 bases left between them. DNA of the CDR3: TGTGCCAGCAGCTTAAAAGTTAGGGCTTACAATGAGCAGTTCTTC. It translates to CASSLKVRAYNEQFF.

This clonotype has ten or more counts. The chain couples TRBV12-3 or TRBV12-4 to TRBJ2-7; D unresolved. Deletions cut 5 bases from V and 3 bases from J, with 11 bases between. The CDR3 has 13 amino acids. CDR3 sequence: CASSPWTDYEQYF. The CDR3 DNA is TGTGCCAGCAGTCCATGGACGGACTACGAGCAGTACTTC.

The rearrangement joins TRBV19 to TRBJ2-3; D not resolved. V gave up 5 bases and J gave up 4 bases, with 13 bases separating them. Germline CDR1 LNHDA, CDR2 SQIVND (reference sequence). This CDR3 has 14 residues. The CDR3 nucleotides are TGTGCCAGTAGTCCTTCTGGCCCCGCAGATACGCAGTATTTT. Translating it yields CASSPSGPADTQYF.

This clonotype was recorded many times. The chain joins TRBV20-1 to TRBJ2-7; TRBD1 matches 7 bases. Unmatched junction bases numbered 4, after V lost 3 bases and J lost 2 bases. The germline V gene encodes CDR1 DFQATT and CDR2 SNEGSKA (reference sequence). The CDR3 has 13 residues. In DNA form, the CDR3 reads TGCAGTGCTAGTCGGGACAGAGCCTACGAGCAGTACTTC. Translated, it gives CSASRDRAYEQYF.